A single sample gave rise to the 2 T cell receptor beta chains below, sequenced in a study of blood T cell repertoires in COVID-19. TCRdb keeps only in-frame clones here, not all; method: immunoSEQ multiplex PCR. Of 150,000 to 200,000 clones detected, 65% to 85% appear once; the ten largest clones hold around 2.4%. The sequencing sample was made of peripheral blood. Receptors originate from a human donor with acute or convalescent COVID-19. The donor label of this sample is uncertain.

J is TRBJ2-3 and V is TRBV11-2; D is uncertain. CDR3 size: 13 residues. Trimming stripped 3 bases from V and 4 bases from J, with 8 bases between. Germline values: CDR1 SGHAT, CDR2 FQNNGV. CDR3 DNA: TGTGCCAGCAGCTTCCAGTTCCCAGATACGCAGTATTTT. It is translated as CASSFQFPDTQYF.

Here the CDR3 DNA reads TGCAGCGTCGAGACAGGGGGGGGCACTGAAGCTTTCTTT. This encodes CSVETGGGTEAFF. This chain uses TRBV29-1 with TRBJ1-1, with 9 bases identical to TRBD1. The length of the CDR3 is 13 residues. CDR1 SQVTM and CDR2 ANQGSEA come from the germline V gene. V shed 6 bases and J 4 bases; nucleotides not matched to a gene: 6.